This TCR beta chain stems from a study of CD8+ T cells in alopecia areata. Study results and caveats: It was less clear whether patients shared TCRs than it was in mice, possibly because of HLA.

Starting from PBMCs, sorting isolated CD4+ and CD8+ T cells. This clone turned up a few times. Its antigen is not identified. Sequencing relied on a cDNA template that was reverse transcribed from extracted RNA. Using immunoSEQ multiplex PCR, the repertoire was profiled, and TCRdb retains in-frame clones only, with some absent. The table lists about 110,000 clones, 59% of them singletons. J lost 2 bases, V lost 0 bases, and 6 bases had no gene match. This CDR3 has 16 amino acids. Germline CDR1 reads SGHRS; CDR2 reads YFSETQ. This sequence joins TRBV5-1 and TRBJ2-5, with 8 bases fitting TRBD1. Source material: CD8+ T cells sorted from blood. The TCR originated in a human donor in good health. Here the CDR3 DNA reads TGCGCCAGCAGCTTGGCATCGACAGGGGTGCAAGAGACCCAGTACTTC. This translates into CASSLASTGVQETQYF. Looking up the rest from reference TRBV5-1 and TRBJ2-5 gives the full variable domain: KAGVTQTPRYLIKTRGQQVTLSCSPISGHRSVSWYQQTPGQGLQFLFEYFSETQRNKGNFPGRFSGRQFSNSRSEMNVSTLELGDSALYLCASSLASTGVQETQYFGPGTRLLVL.